This T cell receptor (beta chain) was documented in a study of tissue T cells after allogeneic stem cell transplantation. For the study at large: Tissue samples with histologically apparent lymphocytes on H&E review were prioritized for sequencing.

The CDR3 spans 14 residues. CDR1 and CDR2 from the germline V gene are MNHEY and SVGEGT. The V end lost 4 bases, the J end lost 3 bases, and 10 bases lay between the germline ends. Study results and limitations: Only a limited share of tissue TCRs appeared in blood or spleen.

Comment on this clone: Antigen: not known.

Sequencing used immunoSEQ multiplex PCR; TCRdb keeps in-frame clones, though not all of them. This sample has around 4,100 clones, with less than 75% found just once. Sequences were derived from tissue from the esophagus, sampled at autopsy. The chain recombines TRBV6-2 or TRBV6-3 with TRBJ1-5, with D perhaps matching TRBD1 (6 bases). The TCR was taken from a female donor older than 55 with lung cancer. The CDR3 DNA reads TGTGCCAGCAGTTTACAGGGAATCAATCAGCCCCAGCATTTT. Encoded protein: CASSLQGINQPQHF.